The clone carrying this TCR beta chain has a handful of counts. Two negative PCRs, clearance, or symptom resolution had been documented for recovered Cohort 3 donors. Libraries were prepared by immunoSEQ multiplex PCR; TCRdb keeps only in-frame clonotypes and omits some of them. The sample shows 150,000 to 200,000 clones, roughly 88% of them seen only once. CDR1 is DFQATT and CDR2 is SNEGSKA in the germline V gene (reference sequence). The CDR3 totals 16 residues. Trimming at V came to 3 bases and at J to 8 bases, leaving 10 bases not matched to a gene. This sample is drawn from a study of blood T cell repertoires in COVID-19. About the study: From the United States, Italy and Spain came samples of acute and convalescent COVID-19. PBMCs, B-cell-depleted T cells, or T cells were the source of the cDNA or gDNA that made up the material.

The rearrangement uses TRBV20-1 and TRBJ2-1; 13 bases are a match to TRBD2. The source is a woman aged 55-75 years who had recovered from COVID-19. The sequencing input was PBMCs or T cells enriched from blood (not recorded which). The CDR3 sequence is CSASIRTSGRVDEQFF. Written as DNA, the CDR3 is TGCAGTGCTAGTATCCGGACTAGCGGGAGAGTCGATGAGCAGTTCTTC.